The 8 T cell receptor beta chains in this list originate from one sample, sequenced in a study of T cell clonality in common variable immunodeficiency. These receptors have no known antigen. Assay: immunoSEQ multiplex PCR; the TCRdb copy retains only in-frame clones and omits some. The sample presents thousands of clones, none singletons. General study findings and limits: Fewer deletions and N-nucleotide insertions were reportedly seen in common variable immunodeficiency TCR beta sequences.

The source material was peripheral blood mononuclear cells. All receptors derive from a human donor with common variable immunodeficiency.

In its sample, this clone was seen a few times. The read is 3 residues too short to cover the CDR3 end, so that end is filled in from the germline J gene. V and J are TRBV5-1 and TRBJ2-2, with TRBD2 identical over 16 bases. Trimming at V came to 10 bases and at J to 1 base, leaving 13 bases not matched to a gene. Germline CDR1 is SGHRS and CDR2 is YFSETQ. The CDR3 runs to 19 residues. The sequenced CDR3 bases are TGCGCCTCCTTCGGGGGACTAGCGGGAGGGACTCGGAACACCGGGGAG. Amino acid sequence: CASFGGLAGGTRNTGE. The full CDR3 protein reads CASFGGLAGGTRNTGELFF.

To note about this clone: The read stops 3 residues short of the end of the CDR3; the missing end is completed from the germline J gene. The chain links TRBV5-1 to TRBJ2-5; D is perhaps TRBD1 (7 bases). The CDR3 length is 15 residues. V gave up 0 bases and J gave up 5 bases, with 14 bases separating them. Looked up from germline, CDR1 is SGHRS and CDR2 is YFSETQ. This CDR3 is CASSLAGGSGETQYF. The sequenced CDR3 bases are TGCGCCAGCAGCTTGGCAGGGGGGAGTGGGGAGACC.

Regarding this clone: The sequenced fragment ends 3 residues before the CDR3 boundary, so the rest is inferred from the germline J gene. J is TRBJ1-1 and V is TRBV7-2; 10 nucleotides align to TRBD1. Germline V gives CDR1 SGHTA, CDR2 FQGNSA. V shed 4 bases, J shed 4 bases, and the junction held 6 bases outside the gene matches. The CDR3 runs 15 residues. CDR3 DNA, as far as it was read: TGTGCCAGCAGCTCTCGACAGGGGGCGAGCACTGAA. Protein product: CASSSRQGASTE. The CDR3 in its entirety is CASSSRQGASTEAFF.

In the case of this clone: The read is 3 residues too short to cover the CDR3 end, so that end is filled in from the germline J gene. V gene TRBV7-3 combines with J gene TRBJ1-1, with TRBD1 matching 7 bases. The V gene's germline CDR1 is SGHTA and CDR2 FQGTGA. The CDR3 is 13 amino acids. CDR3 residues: CASSFGPDREAFF. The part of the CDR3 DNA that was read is TGTGCCAGCAGCTTTGGGCCGGACAGGGAA.

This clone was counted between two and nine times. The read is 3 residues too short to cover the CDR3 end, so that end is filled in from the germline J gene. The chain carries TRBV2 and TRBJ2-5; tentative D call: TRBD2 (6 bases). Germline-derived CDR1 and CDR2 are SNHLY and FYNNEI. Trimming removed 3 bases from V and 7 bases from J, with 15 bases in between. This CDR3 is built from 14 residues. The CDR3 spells CASSDGGDVGTQYF. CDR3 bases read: TGTGCCAGCAGTGATGGAGGGGATGTCGGGACC.

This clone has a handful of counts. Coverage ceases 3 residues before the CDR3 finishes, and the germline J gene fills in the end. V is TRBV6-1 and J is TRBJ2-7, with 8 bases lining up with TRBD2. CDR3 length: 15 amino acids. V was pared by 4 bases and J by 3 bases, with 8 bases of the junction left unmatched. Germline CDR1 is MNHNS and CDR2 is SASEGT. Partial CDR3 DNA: TGTGCCAGCAGTGGCCTCAGCGGGAGTGGCTACGAG. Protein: CASSGLSGSGYE. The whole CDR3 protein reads CASSGLSGSGYEQYF.

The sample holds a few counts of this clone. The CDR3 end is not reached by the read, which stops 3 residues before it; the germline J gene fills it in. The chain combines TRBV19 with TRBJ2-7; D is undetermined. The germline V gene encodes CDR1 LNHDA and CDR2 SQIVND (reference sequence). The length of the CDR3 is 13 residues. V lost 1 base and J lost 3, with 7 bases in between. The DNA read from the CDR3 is TGTGCCAGTAGTATAGGTATGCGCTACGAG. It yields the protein CASSIGMRYE. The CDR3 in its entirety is CASSIGMRYEQYF.

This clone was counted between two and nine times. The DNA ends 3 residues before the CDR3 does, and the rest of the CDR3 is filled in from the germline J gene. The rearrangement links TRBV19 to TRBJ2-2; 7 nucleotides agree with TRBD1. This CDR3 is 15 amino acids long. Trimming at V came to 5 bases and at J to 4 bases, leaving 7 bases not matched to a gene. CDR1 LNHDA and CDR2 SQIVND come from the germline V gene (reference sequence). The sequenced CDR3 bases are TGTGCCAGTAGTCCCCGGACAGGAGGCACCGGGGAG. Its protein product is CASSPRTGGTGE. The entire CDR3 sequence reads CASSPRTGGTGELFF.